A selection of T cell receptor beta chains follows, all from one sample in a study of regulatory T cells in long-lasting Graves disease. TCRdb independently ran MiXCR on the multiplex PCR reads; one entry per CDR3 protein. The sample has about 530,000 distinct CDR3 sequences, about 16% seen once. These data also featured in a second study, about T cells in Graves' hyperthyroidism and ophthalmopathy.

The material sequenced was peripheral blood mononuclear cells (PBMCs), taken at new diagnosis, from a patient treated with antithyroid drugs. These receptors originate from a woman aged 35-65 years with Graves disease. Each CDR3 is given with its conserved first and last residue. The D gene is left open where the match is weak. Clone size is shown for a subset of rows, as once, few, many or a class of expanded clone.

clone_size j_call v_call d_call cdr3_nt cdr3_aa
many TRBJ1-2 TRBV13 . TGTGCCAGCAGCTTACCAGGGTATGGCTACACCTTC CASSLPGYGYTF
few TRBJ2-3 TRBV5-5 . TGTGCCAGCAGTTTATTGGGCCAGGGGATGGATACGCAGTATTTT CASSLLGQGMDTQYF
many TRBJ1-1 TRBV20-1 . TGCAGTGCTAGCCAGGCAGGCAACACTGAAGCTTTCTTT CSASQAGNTEAFF
. TRBJ1-2 TRBV13 . TGTGCCAGCAGCCTCCGGGACGCCGTCTATGGCTACACCTTC CASSLRDAVYGYTF
. TRBJ1-1 TRBV9 . TGTGCCAGCAGCGTAGGGCCGGGATCAGGGGCTGAAGCTTTCTTT CASSVGPGSGAEAFF
. TRBJ2-2 TRBV9 TRBD2 TGTGCCACCGCGGGGGACACCGGGGAGCTGTTTTTT CATAGDTGELFF
many TRBJ2-5 TRBV12-3/TRBV12-4 . TGTGCCAGCATGCCAACACGACAGCAAGAGACCCAGTACTTC CASMPTRQQETQYF
many TRBJ1-1 TRBV6-1 . TGTGCCACTAAGAGGAGGCTGAGCGAGGGGGGTTCTGAAGCTTTCTTT CATKRRLSEGGSEAFF
many TRBJ2-3 TRBV3-1 . TGTGCCAGCAGCCAAGATCGGACGGGGCCTACTAGCACAGATACGCAGTATTTT CASSQDRTGPTSTDTQYF
. TRBJ1-1 TRBV20-1 . TGCAGTGCTAGAAACGTCATTGGCACTGAAGCTTTCTTT CSARNVIGTEAFF
many TRBJ2-3 TRBV4-1 . TGCGCCAGCAGCCAAGATAGGGCAGGCACAGATACGCAGTATTTT CASSQDRAGTDTQYF
few TRBJ2-7 TRBV4-1 TRBD1 TGCGCCAGCAGCCAATCCGGGACAGGGAGCTACGAGCAGTACTTC CASSQSGTGSYEQYF
many TRBJ2-4 TRBV28 . TGTGCCAGCAGTTTTGAACTAGGCTGGGTTGATTTAGGCATTCAGTACTTC CASSFELGWVDLGIQYF
few TRBJ2-5 TRBV7-9 TRBD2 TGTGCCAGCAGCCTCGGAGCGGGGGTTGAAGAGACCCAGTACTTC CASSLGAGVEETQYF
many TRBJ1-2 TRBV12-3/TRBV12-4 . TGTGCCAGCAGCTTAGGGAACTATGGCTACACCTTC CASSLGNYGYTF
many TRBJ2-6 TRBV7-3 . TGTGCCAGCAGCTTAACGGCCGGGGCCAACGTCCTGACTTTC CASSLTAGANVLTF